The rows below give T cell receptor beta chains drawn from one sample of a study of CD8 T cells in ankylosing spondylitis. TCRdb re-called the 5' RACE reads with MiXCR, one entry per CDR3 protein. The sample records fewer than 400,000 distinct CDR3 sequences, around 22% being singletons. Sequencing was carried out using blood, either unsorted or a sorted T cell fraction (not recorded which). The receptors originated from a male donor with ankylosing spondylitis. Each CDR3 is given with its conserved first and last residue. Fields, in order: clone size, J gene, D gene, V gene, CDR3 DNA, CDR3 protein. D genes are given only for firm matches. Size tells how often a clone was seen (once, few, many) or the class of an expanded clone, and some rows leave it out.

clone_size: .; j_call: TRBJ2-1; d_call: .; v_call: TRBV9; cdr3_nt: TGTGCCAGCAGCGCCAACTGGGTCTACAATGAGCAGTTCTTC; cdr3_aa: CASSANWVYNEQFF
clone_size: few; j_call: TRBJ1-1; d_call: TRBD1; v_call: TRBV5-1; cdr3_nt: TGCGCCAGCAGCACCCCGGACAGGATGAACACTGAAGCTTTCTTT; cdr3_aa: CASSTPDRMNTEAFF
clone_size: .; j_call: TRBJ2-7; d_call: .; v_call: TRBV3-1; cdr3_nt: TGTGCCAGCAGCCAAGATTCACTTGGCAAGGTCGACAGACGAACCTACGAGCAGTACTTC; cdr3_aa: CASSQDSLGKVDRRTYEQYF
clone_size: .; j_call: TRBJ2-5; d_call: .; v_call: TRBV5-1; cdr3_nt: TGCGCCAGCAGCTTGAATCTTAGGAGGGCCCAAGAGACCCAGTACTTC; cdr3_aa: CASSLNLRRAQETQYF
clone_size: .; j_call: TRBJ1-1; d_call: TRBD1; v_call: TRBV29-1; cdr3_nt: TGCAGCGGGGGGAGGGGGACAGCTCTTGAAGCTTTCTTT; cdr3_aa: CSGGRGTALEAFF
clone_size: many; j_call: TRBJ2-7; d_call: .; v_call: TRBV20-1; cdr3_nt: TGCAGTGCTAGAGCGGGGAAACTCTCCTACGAGCAGTACTTC; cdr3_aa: CSARAGKLSYEQYF
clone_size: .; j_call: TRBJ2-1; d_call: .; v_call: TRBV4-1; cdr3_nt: TGCGCCAGCAGCCAAGGTTCGGCTGGGCGTGGTTACAATGAGCAGTTCTTC; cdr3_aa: CASSQGSAGRGYNEQFF
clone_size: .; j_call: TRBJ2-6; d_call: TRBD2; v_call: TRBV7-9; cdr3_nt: TGTGCCAACCACCCTAGCGGCGCTCGCTCTGGGGCCAACGTCCTGACTTTC; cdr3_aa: CANHPSGARSGANVLTF
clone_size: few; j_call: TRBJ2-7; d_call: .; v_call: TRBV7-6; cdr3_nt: TGTGCCAGCAGCTTAAATAAGGGGTCCTACGAGCAGTACTTC; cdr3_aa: CASSLNKGSYEQYF
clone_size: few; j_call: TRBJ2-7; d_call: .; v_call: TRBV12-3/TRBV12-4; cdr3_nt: TGTGCCAGCAGTGCAGCAGTGAGACCGAACTACGAGCAGTACTTC; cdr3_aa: CASSAAVRPNYEQYF
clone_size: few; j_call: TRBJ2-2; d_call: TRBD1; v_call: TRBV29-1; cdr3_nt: TGCAGCGTGGGACAGAACCCCGGGGAGCTGTTTTTT; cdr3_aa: CSVGQNPGELFF
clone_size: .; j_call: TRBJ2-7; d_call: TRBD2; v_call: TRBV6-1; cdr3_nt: TGTGCCACCCGGACTAGCGGGTTCCACGAGCAGTACTTC; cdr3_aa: CATRTSGFHEQYF
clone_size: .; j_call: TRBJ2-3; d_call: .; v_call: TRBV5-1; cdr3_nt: TGCGCCAGCACCGCCCAACCGACAGATCTCACAGATACGCAGTATTTT; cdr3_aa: CASTAQPTDLTDTQYF
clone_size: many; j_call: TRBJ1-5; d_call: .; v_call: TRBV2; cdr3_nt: TGTGCCAGCAATAAGGGAAATCAGCCCCAGCATTTT; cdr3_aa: CASNKGNQPQHF
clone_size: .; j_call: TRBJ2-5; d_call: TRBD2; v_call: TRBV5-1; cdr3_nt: TGCGCCAGCAGCCACCACCGTTTAGCGGGAGCAGAGACCCAGTACTTC; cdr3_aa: CASSHHRLAGAETQYF
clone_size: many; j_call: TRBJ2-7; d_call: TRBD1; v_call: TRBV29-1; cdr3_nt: TGCAGCGTTGTGGGGACAGATAACTCCTACGAGCAGTACTTC; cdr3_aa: CSVVGTDNSYEQYF
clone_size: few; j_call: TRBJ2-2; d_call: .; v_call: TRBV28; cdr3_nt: TGTGCCAGCAGTTTACCCCTGCCCTCCGGCACCGGGGAGCTGTTTTTT; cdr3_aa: CASSLPLPSGTGELFF
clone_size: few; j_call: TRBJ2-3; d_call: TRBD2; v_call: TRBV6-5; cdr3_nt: TGTGCCAGCAGTTCGCTCCTGCAGCGGGAGAATACAGATACGCAGTATTTT; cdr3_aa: CASSSLLQRENTDTQYF
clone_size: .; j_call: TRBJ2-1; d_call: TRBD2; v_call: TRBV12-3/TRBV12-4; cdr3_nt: TGTGCCAGCAGTTCCCGGGGTAGCGGGGGGGGCGTTGAAAATGAGCAGTTCTTC; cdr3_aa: CASSSRGSGGGVENEQFF
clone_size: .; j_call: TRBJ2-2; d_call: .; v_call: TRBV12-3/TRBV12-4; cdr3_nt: TGTGCCAGCAGTTCCCCTACAGGTCTGTTTTTT; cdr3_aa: CASSSPTGLFF
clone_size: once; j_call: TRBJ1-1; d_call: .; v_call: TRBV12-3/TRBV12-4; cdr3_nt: TGTGCCAGCACCTTCACCCCTCTGTCTGAAGCTTTCTTT; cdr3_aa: CASTFTPLSEAFF
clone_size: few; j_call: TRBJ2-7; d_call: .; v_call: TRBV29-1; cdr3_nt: TGCAGCGTTGAAGGAGGTAGCGGCAGCTCCTACGAGCAGTACTTC; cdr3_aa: CSVEGGSGSSYEQYF
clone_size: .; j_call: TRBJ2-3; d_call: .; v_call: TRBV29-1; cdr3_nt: TGCAGCGTTGAAGTCCTGCCCCCGGATACGCAGTATTTT; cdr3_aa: CSVEVLPPDTQYF
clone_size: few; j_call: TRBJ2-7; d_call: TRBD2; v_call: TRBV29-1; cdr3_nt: TGCAGCGTCGACGGCGGGGGGTCCCACGAGCAGTACTTC; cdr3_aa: CSVDGGGSHEQYF
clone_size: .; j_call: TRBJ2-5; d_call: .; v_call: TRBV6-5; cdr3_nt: TGTGCCAGCAGGTATGGCGTGCCTGGGACCCAGTACTTC; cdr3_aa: CASRYGVPGTQYF
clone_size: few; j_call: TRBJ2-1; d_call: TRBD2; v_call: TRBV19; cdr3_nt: TGTGCCAGTACTTTAAAAGCCGGGAGGTGGAATGAGCAGTTCTTC; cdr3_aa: CASTLKAGRWNEQFF
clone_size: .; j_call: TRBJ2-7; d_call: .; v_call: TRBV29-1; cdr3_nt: TGCAGCGCGGGACGGAGCTCCTACGAGCAGTACTTC; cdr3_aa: CSAGRSSYEQYF
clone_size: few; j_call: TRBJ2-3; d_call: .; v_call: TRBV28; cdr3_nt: TGTGCCAGCAGCCGCCTGGGTGCGGCCCAAGATACGCAGTATTTT; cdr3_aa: CASSRLGAAQDTQYF
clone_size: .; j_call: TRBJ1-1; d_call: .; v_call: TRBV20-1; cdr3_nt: TGCAGTGCTAGTCAACTCAGGGTGGGGAACACTGAAGCTTTCTTT; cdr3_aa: CSASQLRVGNTEAFF
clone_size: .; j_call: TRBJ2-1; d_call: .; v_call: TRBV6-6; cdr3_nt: TGTGCCAGCAGTTACTCGTTTCTCTGGGAGCAGTTCTTC; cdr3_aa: CASSYSFLWEQFF
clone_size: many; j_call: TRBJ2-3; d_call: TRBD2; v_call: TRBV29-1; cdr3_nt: TGCAGCGTTTCTCTAGCGGGAGGGGATACGCAGTATTTT; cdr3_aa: CSVSLAGGDTQYF
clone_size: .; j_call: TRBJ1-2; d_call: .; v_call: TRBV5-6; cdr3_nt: TGTGCCAGCAGCTTGGAGGGGACGCTTGGCTACACCTTC; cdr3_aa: CASSLEGTLGYTF
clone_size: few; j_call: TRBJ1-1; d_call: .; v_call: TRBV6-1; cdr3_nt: TGTGCCAGCACCCTTGGTGGAGGGGGAACTGAAGCTTTCTTT; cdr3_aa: CASTLGGGGTEAFF
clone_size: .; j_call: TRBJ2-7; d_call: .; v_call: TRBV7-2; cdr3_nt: TGTGCCAGCAGCTCTGACCTACGAAAGCAGTACTTC; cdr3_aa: CASSSDLRKQYF
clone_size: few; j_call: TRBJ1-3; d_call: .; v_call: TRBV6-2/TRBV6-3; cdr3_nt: TGTGCCAGCAGCAGACTCGCCTGGGAGTCTGGAAACACCATATATTTT; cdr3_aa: CASSRLAWESGNTIYF
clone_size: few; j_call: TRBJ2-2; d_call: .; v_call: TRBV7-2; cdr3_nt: TGTGCCAGCAGCTTAGGTGCACCCGGCGGACCCGGGGAGCTGTTTTTT; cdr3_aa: CASSLGAPGGPGELFF
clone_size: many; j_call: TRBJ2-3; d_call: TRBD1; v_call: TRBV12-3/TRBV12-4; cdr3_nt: TGTGCCAGCAGCCTCAAGGAGACCGGGACAGGACAGTATTTT; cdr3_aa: CASSLKETGTGQYF
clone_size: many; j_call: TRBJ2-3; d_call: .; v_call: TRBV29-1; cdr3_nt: TGCAGCGTGGGGACGGATAGTCCGGACGGCACAGATACGCAGTATTTT; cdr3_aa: CSVGTDSPDGTDTQYF
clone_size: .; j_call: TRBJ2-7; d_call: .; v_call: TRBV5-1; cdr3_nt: TGCGCCAGCAGCTTGGAAGTTTCAGGGATCTCCTACGAGCAGTACTTC; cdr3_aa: CASSLEVSGISYEQYF
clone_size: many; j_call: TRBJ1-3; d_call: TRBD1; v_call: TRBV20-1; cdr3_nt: TGCAGTGCTAGACAGGGGGGATCGCCTGGAAACACCATATATTTT; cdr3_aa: CSARQGGSPGNTIYF
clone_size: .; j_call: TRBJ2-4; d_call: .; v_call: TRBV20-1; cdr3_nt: TGCAGTGCTAGAGATCCACAGAAAGCCAAAAACATTCAGTACTTC; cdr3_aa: CSARDPQKAKNIQYF
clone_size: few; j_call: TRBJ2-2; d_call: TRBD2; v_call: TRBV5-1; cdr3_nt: TGCGCCAGCAGCTTACATGAGACTAGCGGGAGGGCCTGGACCGGGGAGCTGTTTTTT; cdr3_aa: CASSLHETSGRAWTGELFF
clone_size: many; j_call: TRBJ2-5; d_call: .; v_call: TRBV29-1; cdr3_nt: TGCAGCTCCCGACAGCGCCAAGAGACCCAGTACTTC; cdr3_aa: CSSRQRQETQYF
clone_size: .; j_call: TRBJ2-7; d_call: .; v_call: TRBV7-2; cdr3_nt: TGTGCCAGCAGCTCTGGGCTCGAGCAGTACTTC; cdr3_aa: CASSSGLEQYF
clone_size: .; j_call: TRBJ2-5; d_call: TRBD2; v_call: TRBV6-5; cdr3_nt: TGTGCCAGCAGTTACGGTAACATAGCGGGAGATTATGAGACCCAGTACTTC; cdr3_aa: CASSYGNIAGDYETQYF
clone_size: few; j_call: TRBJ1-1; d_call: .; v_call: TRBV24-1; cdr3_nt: TGTGCCACCAGTGGAGGACGAGGCCAGCCACACACTGAAGCTTTCTTT; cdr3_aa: CATSGGRGQPHTEAFF
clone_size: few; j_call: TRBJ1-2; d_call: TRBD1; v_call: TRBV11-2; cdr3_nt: TGTGCCAGCAGCTTACCCGGGAGGGGGCGAGAGGGCTACACCTTC; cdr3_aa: CASSLPGRGREGYTF